The clone carrying this T cell receptor (beta chain) was counted a few times. TCRbeta library preparation incorporated unique molecular identifiers. TCRdb fed the PCR reads into MiXCR, producing one record per CDR3 protein. The repertoire consists of about 220,000 distinct CDR3 sequences, with roughly 18% occurring once and the leading ten covering around 45%. CDR3 length: 18 amino acids. The junction had 10 bases not matched to a gene; V was cut back by 3 bases and J by 0 bases. Germline loops: CDR1 MDHEN, CDR2 SYDVKM. The sample originates from a study of T-cell reconstitution after alpha-beta-depleted transplantation in children.

This rearrangement joins TRBV28 to TRBJ1-4, with 7 bases identical to TRBD1. The sequences come from PBMCs, mostly from graft donor cells, collected 360 days after TCRalphabeta/CD19-depleted stem cell transplant. The source is a male patient between 2 and 15 years old who had a stem cell transplant for acute lymphoblastic leukemia, so the T cells may come from the graft donor. CDR3 sequence: CASSLLGGVYATNEKLFF. In nucleotides, the CDR3 is TGTGCCAGCAGTTTGTTAGGGGGCGTCTATGCAACTAATGAAAAACTGTTTTTT.